The 27 T cell receptor beta chains reported below all come from one sample, sequenced in a study of identical twins. MiXCR was run by TCRdb on the 5' RACE reads, yielding one entry per CDR3 protein. This repertoire shows nearly 250,000 distinct CDR3 sequences, approximately 7% found once; its top ten account for roughly 3.6%. The same sample was also used in a study of yellow fever vaccine responses in identical twins.

Sequencing was done on a sample of memory (CD45RO+) T cells sorted from blood. These receptors were obtained from a woman younger than 35 in good health.

Many counts were recorded for this clonotype. The V call is TRBV29-1, the J call TRBJ2-3; D might be TRBD2 (6 bases). CDR3 length equals 13 residues. The germline V gene encodes CDR1 SQVTM and CDR2 ANQGSEA. The V end lost 3 bases, the J end lost 5 bases, and 12 bases lay between the germline ends. Here the CDR3 reads CSVEPSGQDTQYF. CDR3 DNA: TGCAGCGTTGAGCCAAGCGGGCAAGATACGCAGTATTTT.

This clonotype was seen ten or more times. The V call is TRBV7-9, the J call TRBJ2-3; unclear D gene. The CDR3 runs to 12 residues. The V gene lost 3 bases and the J gene lost 2 bases, with 3 bases spanning the gap. Germline V gives CDR1 SEHNR, CDR2 FQNEAQ (reference sequence). Written as DNA, the CDR3 is TGTGCCAGCAGCTTCCCCACAGATACGCAGTATTTT. Protein product: CASSFPTDTQYF. The full variable domain, its missing parts supplied by reference TRBV7-9 and TRBJ2-3, is DTGVSQNPRHKITKRGQNVTFRCDPISEHNRLYWYRQTLGQGPEFLTYFQNEAQLEKSRLLSDRFSAERPKGSFSTLEIQRTEQGDSAMYLCASSFPTDTQYFGPGTRLTVL.

In DNA form, the CDR3 reads TGTGCCAGCAGCTTAGCCCGGGCCCAAAAGCCCTACGAGCAGTACTTC. Residues: CASSLARAQKPYEQYF. V gene TRBV7-2 combines with J gene TRBJ2-7, with D uncertain. There are 16 residues in the CDR3. CDR1 is SGHTA, CDR2 FQGNSA, per germline. V was trimmed by 0 bases and J by 2 bases, leaving 14 bases between them. Full variable domain (remainder filled in from reference TRBV7-2 and TRBJ2-7): GAGVSQSPSNKVTEKGKDVELRCDPISGHTALYWYRQSLGQGLEFLIYFQGNSAPDKSGLPSDRFSAERTGGSVSTLTIQRTQQEDSAVYLCASSLARAQKPYEQYFGPGTRLTVT.

This clonotype was counted only a few times. The V gene is TRBV6-5, the J gene TRBJ2-7; unclear D gene. The germline CDR1 and CDR2 sequences are MNHEY and SVGAGI. The CDR3 has 12 amino acids. Trimming stripped 6 bases from V and 2 bases from J, with 8 bases between. CDR3: CASSFSTYEQYF. The DNA for the CDR3 is TGTGCCAGCAGCTTTTCTACCTACGAGCAGTACTTC.

The sample holds many counts of this clonotype. This rearrangement joins TRBV10-3 to TRBJ2-7; 13 bases are shared with TRBD2. Germline V CDR1 and CDR2: ENHRY, SYGVKD. The CDR3 consists of 15 residues. J was trimmed by 6 bases and V by 3 bases; bases with no gene match: 5. CDR3 sequence reads: CAISDAGLAGTEQYF. The CDR3 DNA follows: TGTGCCATCAGTGACGCGGGACTAGCGGGAACCGAGCAGTACTTC.

This clonotype came up a few times. This rearrangement joins TRBV10-3 to TRBJ2-7; the D call may be TRBD1 or TRBD2 (5 bases each). Germline loops: CDR1 ENHRY, CDR2 SYGVKD. Between the trimmed V and J ends, which lost 0 bases and 4 bases, there was a span of 7 bases. CDR3 length: 13 residues. Here the CDR3 reads CAISESGRYEQYV. CDR3 bases: TGTGCCATCAGTGAGTCGGGACGGTACGAGCAGTACGTC.

This clonotype showed up just a few times. The chain uses TRBV4-1 and TRBJ2-1; no clear D gene. This CDR3 has 12 residues. Trimming shortened V by 0 bases and J by 6 bases, and 3 bases separated the two germline ends. The germline V gene has CDR1 MGHRA and CDR2 YSYEKL. This CDR3 is CASSQDINEQFF. The CDR3 DNA is TGCGCCAGCAGCCAAGATATCAATGAGCAGTTCTTC.

This clonotype turned up a few times. J is TRBJ2-3 and V is TRBV11-2; D call uncertain. CDR1 SGHAT and CDR2 FQNNGV come from the germline V gene. V was pared by 5 bases and J by 4 bases, with 13 bases between. The CDR3 sequence is 14 residues long. The CDR3 sequence: CASSQSSRADTQYF. The CDR3 region has the DNA TGTGCCAGCAGCCAGTCCAGTAGGGCAGATACGCAGTATTTT.

There are a few counts of this clonotype. This chain links TRBV7-8 with TRBJ2-5; the match to TRBD2 covers 9 bases. Trimming took 3 bases from V and 3 from J; bases not matched to a gene: 8. The CDR3 spans 16 residues. CDR1 and CDR2 from the germline V gene are SGHVS and FQNEAQ. The CDR3 spells CASSLSGGRGKETQYF. As DNA, the CDR3 is TGTGCCAGCAGCTTGAGTGGCGGGAGGGGGAAAGAGACCCAGTACTTC.

The gene calls are TRBV4-2 and TRBJ1-2; 10 bases line up with TRBD1. The CDR3 is 14 residues long. J was trimmed by 7 bases and V by 2 bases; bases with no gene match: 4. Germline CDR1 reads LGHNA; CDR2 reads YNFKEQ. CDR3 sequence (DNA): TGTGCCAGCAGCCAACCGACAGGGGGCGGTGGCTACACCTTC. Encoded protein: CASSQPTGGGGYTF.

This clonotype was counted only a few times. V gene TRBV20-1 combines with J gene TRBJ1-1; the D is unclear. The CDR3 loop spans 13 amino acids. Germline V gene data show CDR1 as DFQATT and CDR2 as SNEGSKA (reference sequence). CDR3 in DNA: TGCAGGTGGGAGGGTCAGTCGAACACTGAAGCTTTCTTT. Its translation: CRWEGQSNTEAFF.

This clonotype was detected ten times or more. The genes are TRBV5-1 and TRBJ2-3; the D call may be TRBD1 or TRBD2 (5 bases each). The CDR3 has 15 amino acids. The V end lost 4 bases, the J end lost 4 bases, and 16 bases lay between the germline ends. Germline V CDR1 and CDR2: SGHRS, YFSETQ. In nucleotides, the CDR3 is TGCGCCAGCAGCGAGGGGACCCTGGGGGCAGATACGCAGTATTTT. Its protein is CASSEGTLGADTQYF.

This clonotype was observed a handful of times. V usage is TRBV6-1 and J usage is TRBJ1-5, with 8 bases identical to TRBD1. Per the germline V gene, CDR1 is MNHNS and CDR2 is SASEGT. This CDR3 has 14 amino acids. With V trimmed by 7 bases and J by 6 bases, 8 bases remained unmatched. The CDR3, as DNA: TGTGCCAGCACTAGCGGACAGGGCGGTCAGCCCCAGCATTTT. It yields the protein CASTSGQGGQPQHF.

This clonotype was seen repeatedly, ten times or more. The chain combines TRBV12-3 or TRBV12-4 with TRBJ2-3, with D uncertain. The CDR3 is 12 amino acids. Trimming stripped 6 bases from V and 9 bases from J, with 13 bases between. CDR3 in amino acids: CASSGVGRTQYF. The CDR3 DNA reads TGTGCCAGCAGCGGAGTCGGTAGGACGCAGTATTTT.

Many counts were recorded for this clonotype. This sequence joins TRBV29-1 and TRBJ2-1; 8 bases map to TRBD1. The CDR3 spans 14 residues. V lost 5 bases, J lost 4 bases, and 7 bases stayed unmatched. Germline CDR1 is SQVTM and CDR2 is ANQGSEA. In nucleotides, the CDR3 is TGCAGCGTTCAGGGGGCGGGGATGTACAATGAGCAGTTCTTC. Translated, it gives CSVQGAGMYNEQFF.

There are many counts of this clonotype. The chain has TRBV12-3 or TRBV12-4 and TRBJ1-5; possibly TRBD1 for D (5 bases). V was clipped by 3 bases and J by 3 bases, with 12 bases between them. The CDR3 length is 15 residues. The CDR3 region has the DNA TGTGCCAGCAGTTTTGGGGCAGCTCACAATCAGCCCCAGCATTTT. It yields the protein CASSFGAAHNQPQHF.

This chain connects TRBV20-1 to TRBJ2-1; 7 nucleotides match TRBD2. Germline lookup yields CDR1 DFQATT and CDR2 SNEGSKA (reference sequence). The junction had 15 bases not matched to a gene; V was cut back by 0 bases and J by 10 bases. The CDR3 loop spans 16 amino acids. CDR3 sequence: CSARDERAGTSSEQFF. Written as DNA, the CDR3 is TGCAGTGCTAGAGATGAGAGAGCGGGAACCTCTTCCGAGCAGTTCTTC.

This clonotype was recorded many times. The chain is built from TRBV5-1 and TRBJ2-5, with D perhaps TRBD2 (6 bases). V lost 0 bases, J lost 4 bases, and 10 bases lay in between. The CDR3 contains 14 residues. The germline V gene has CDR1 SGHRS and CDR2 YFSETQ. The CDR3 region has the DNA TGCGCCAGCAGCTTGGCGCGGGGTGGAGAGACCCAGTACTTC. Translating gives CASSLARGGETQYF.

This chain connects TRBV29-1 to TRBJ1-2, with TRBD1 identical over 10 bases. The germline V gene has CDR1 SQVTM and CDR2 ANQGSEA. The junction had 11 bases not matched to a gene; V was cut back by 3 bases and J by 7 bases. The CDR3 covers 15 residues. The CDR3 reads CSVDPRTGGQGGYTF. For the CDR3, the DNA is TGCAGCGTTGACCCACGGACAGGGGGACAGGGTGGCTACACCTTC.

The chain links TRBV20-1 to TRBJ1-6, with D maybe TRBD1 (6 bases). The CDR3 runs 16 residues. The ends were cut back, 1 base at V and 7 bases at J, with 17 bases in the middle. Germline CDR1 is DFQATT and CDR2 is SNEGSKA (reference sequence). In DNA form, the CDR3 reads TGCAGTGCTAGAGCAAACGGGACATACGACAATTCACCCCTCCACTTT. Encoded protein: CSARANGTYDNSPLHF.

In this sample, this clonotype turned up many times. V usage is TRBV27 and J usage is TRBJ2-3, with TRBD2 identical over 8 bases. The CDR3 consists of 15 residues. The V gene's germline CDR1 is MNHEY and CDR2 SMNVEV (reference sequence). Unmatched junction bases numbered 7, after V lost 2 bases and J lost 6 bases. The CDR3 region has the DNA TGTGCCAGCAGTTTAGCGGGGGGCTCGGGGGATACGCAGTATTTT. Translated, it gives CASSLAGGSGDTQYF.

The rearrangement uses TRBV4-1 and TRBJ2-1; weak D call: TRBD2 (5 bases). The CDR3 runs 16 residues. V was trimmed by 4 bases and J by 0 bases, leaving 13 bases between them. Germline CDR1 MGHRA, CDR2 YSYEKL. In nucleotides, the CDR3 is TGCGCCAGCAGCCCCCAGCGGATGAGCTCCTACAATGAGCAGTTCTTC. Translation: CASSPQRMSSYNEQFF.

The chain combines TRBV9 with TRBJ2-1, with TRBD2 matching 11 bases. V trimming: 0 bases; J trimming: 3 bases; junction bases outside the gene matches: 2. The CDR3 covers 16 residues. CDR1 SGDLS and CDR2 YYNGEE come from the germline V gene. CDR3 nucleotides: TGTGCCAGCAGCGTAGTCGGGACTAGCGGCTACAATGAGCAGTTCTTC. Translating gives CASSVVGTSGYNEQFF.

The rearrangement links TRBV11-1 to TRBJ2-5, with D perhaps TRBD1 (8 bases). Germline V gene sequence: CDR1 SGHAT, CDR2 FQDESV (reference sequence). The CDR3 consists of 14 residues. V lost 6 bases, J lost 5 bases, and 16 bases lay in between. The CDR3 DNA is TGTGCCAGCAGGCCGACAGGGGAGGGGGAGACCCAGTACTTC. Its translation is CASRPTGEGETQYF.

The chain employs TRBV7-2 and TRBJ2-7; the D is unclear. The germline V gene encodes CDR1 SGHTA and CDR2 FQGNSA. The CDR3 has 12 amino acids. V lost 3 bases to trimming and J lost 6 bases, with 9 bases between them. The CDR3 bases are TGTGCCAGCAGCTTCGGGTGGGGCGAGCAGTACGTC. Its translation: CASSFGWGEQYV.

This clonotype was recorded at least ten times. CDR3 protein: CASSLQPTDTQYF. CDR3 sequence (DNA): TGTGCCAGCAGCTTACAGCCCACAGATACGCAGTATTTT. The V call is TRBV7-9, the J call TRBJ2-3; D is ambiguous. The germline V gene encodes CDR1 SEHNR and CDR2 FQNEAQ (reference sequence). With 2 bases removed from V and 2 bases from J, the gap between germline ends came to 5 bases. The length of the CDR3 is 13 residues.

This clonotype showed up just a few times. The J gene is TRBJ2-1, the V gene TRBV27; TRBD2 agrees at 8 bases. CDR3 length: 21 residues. The germline V gene encodes CDR1 MNHEY and CDR2 SMNVEV (reference sequence). V lost 3 bases to trimming and J lost 0 bases; unmatched junction nucleotides: 19. CDR3 nucleotide sequence: TGTGCCAGCAGTTTCAACGCCCCGGGCGCGGGGGGTCCCAGCTCCTACAATGAGCAGTTCTTC. It specifies CASSFNAPGAGGPSSYNEQFF.